The 31 T cell receptor beta chains in this list originate from one sample, sequenced in a study of OX40 agonist ivuxolimab in advanced cancers. The repertoire was sequenced with immunoSEQ multiplex PCR; TCRdb's copy has only in-frame clones and lacks some. This table holds approximately 40,000 clones, around 77% found once. The material was CD4+ or CD8+ T cells sorted from blood, obtained in a trial of the OX40 agonist ivuxolimab. The receptor source for this set is an adult with an advanced solid tumor such as melanoma, head and neck, liver or kidney cancer.

The chain is built from TRBV30 and TRBJ2-3; 11 nucleotides line up with TRBD2. In germline, CDR1 is GTSNPN, CDR2 SVGIG (reference sequence). This CDR3 has 15 residues. V trimming: 8 bases; J trimming: 3 bases; junction bases outside the gene matches: 10. The chain's CDR3 is CAGSGGAIGTDTQYF. In DNA form, the CDR3 reads TGTGCCGGTAGCGGGGGGGCGATTGGGACAGATACGCAGTATTTT.

The chain carries TRBV6-5 and TRBJ1-1; 7 bases agree with TRBD1. J lost 0 bases, V lost 5 bases, and 3 bases had no gene match. Germline values: CDR1 MNHEY, CDR2 SVGAGI. This CDR3 is 14 amino acids long. The chain's CDR3 is CASSTTGLNTEAFF. CDR3 nucleotide sequence: TGTGCCAGCAGTACGACAGGGCTGAACACTGAAGCTTTCTTT.

V and J are TRBV6-5 and TRBJ2-7, with TRBD1 identical over 7 bases. This CDR3 has 15 amino acids. CDR1 is MNHEY, CDR2 SVGAGI, per germline. J was trimmed by 0 bases and V by 2 bases; bases with no gene match: 4. The CDR3 DNA is TGTGCCAGCAGTTACGGGGACAGTAGCTCCTACGAGCAGTACTTC. It specifies CASSYGDSSSYEQYF.

The J gene is TRBJ1-1, the V gene TRBV27; the D is unclear. V was pared by 5 bases and J by 11 bases, with 12 bases between. The CDR3 runs to 11 residues. Looked up from germline, CDR1 is MNHEY and CDR2 is SMNVEV (reference sequence). Here the CDR3 DNA reads TGTGCCAGCAGTCAGAATCGGGTCGCTTTCTTT. It encodes CASSQNRVAFF.

V gene TRBV6-6 combines with J gene TRBJ1-1; TRBD1 might be the D (5 bases). V was pared by 0 bases and J by 8 bases, with 16 bases between. The CDR3 has 15 residues. CDR1 is MNHNY and CDR2 is SVGAGI in the germline V gene (reference sequence). The CDR3 is CASSYSQRGDPEAFF. CDR3 DNA: TGTGCCAGCAGTTACTCGCAACGGGGGGATCCCGAAGCTTTCTTT.

The V gene is TRBV10-3, the J gene TRBJ1-1; no clear D. There are 17 residues in the CDR3. CDR1 and CDR2 (germline): ENHRY, SYGVKD. The ends were cut back, 0 bases at V and 1 base at J, with 15 bases in the middle. CDR3 bases: TGTGCCATCAGTGAGTCCGTCAGGTGGATGGAGAACACTGAAGCTTTCTTT. It codes for CAISESVRWMENTEAFF.

This chain uses TRBV28 with TRBJ1-2; D gene ambiguous. The length of the CDR3 is 12 residues. V was trimmed by 6 bases and J by 8 bases, leaving 13 bases between them. CDR1 is MDHEN and CDR2 is SYDVKM in the germline V gene. Here the CDR3 DNA reads TGTGCCAGCAGCTCGACTGCTAAAGGCTACACCTTC. Its translation: CASSSTAKGYTF.

The chain recombines TRBV4-3 with TRBJ2-7; 9 nucleotides agree with TRBD2. In germline, CDR1 is LGHNA, CDR2 YSLEER. Trimming removed 0 bases from V and 1 base from J; junction bases left unmatched: 1. The CDR3 loop spans 15 amino acids. CDR3 DNA: TGCGCCAGCAGCCAAGAGCTAGCGGGGTCCTACGAGCAGTACTTC. As protein: CASSQELAGSYEQYF.

V usage is TRBV19 and J usage is TRBJ2-2; D uncertain. Per the germline V gene, CDR1 is LNHDA and CDR2 is SQIVND (reference sequence). The CDR3 contains 13 residues. With 4 bases removed from V and 3 bases from J, the gap between germline ends came to 6 bases. CDR3: CASSTRYTGELFF. In DNA form, the CDR3 reads TGTGCCAGTAGTACAAGGTACACCGGGGAGCTGTTTTTT.

This chain links TRBV6-4 with TRBJ2-2, with unresolved D. Germline loops: CDR1 MRHNA, CDR2 SNTAGT. This CDR3 has 15 residues. V was clipped by 7 bases and J by 4 bases, with 16 bases between them. CDR3 in amino acids: CASMADPTGTGELFF. CDR3 sequence (DNA): TGTGCCAGCATGGCGGACCCGACCGGCACCGGGGAGCTGTTTTTT.

The V and J genes are TRBV28 and TRBJ1-1, with unresolved D. The germline CDR1 and CDR2 sequences are MDHEN and SYDVKM. This CDR3 spans 13 amino acids. V lost 2 bases and J lost 3, with 7 bases in between. CDR3 DNA: TGTGCCAGCAGTTTAGAATCTGACACTGAAGCTTTCTTT. Its protein is CASSLESDTEAFF.

This chain uses TRBV19 with TRBJ2-1, with 8 nucleotides matching TRBD1. CDR3 length: 13 residues. The V and J ends lost 9 bases and 4 bases, in that order; junction bases with no gene match: 5. Germline CDR1 reads LNHDA; CDR2 reads SQIVND (reference sequence). CDR3 sequence reads: CASQDRAYNEQFF. The CDR3 DNA reads TGTGCCAGCCAGGACAGGGCATACAATGAGCAGTTCTTC.

The chain joins TRBV13 to TRBJ2-7, with TRBD2 matching 14 bases. Germline CDR1 is PRHDT and CDR2 is FYEKMQ (reference sequence). Unmatched junction bases numbered 8, after V lost 2 bases and J lost 5 bases. CDR3 size: 17 residues. The CDR3 nucleotides are TGTGCCAGCAGCTTATTGACTAGCGGGAGGGCCCTCAACGAGCAGTACTTC. Its protein product is CASSLLTSGRALNEQYF. Filled out from reference TRBV13 and TRBJ2-7, the complete variable domain reads AAGVIQSPRHLIKEKRETATLKCYPIPRHDTVYWYQQGPGQDPQFLISFYEKMQSDKGSIPDRFSAQQFSDYHSELNMSSLELGDSALYFCASSLLTSGRALNEQYFGPGTRLTVT.

The chain is built from TRBV28 and TRBJ1-2, with 9 bases aligning to TRBD1. CDR1 is MDHEN and CDR2 is SYDVKM in the germline V gene. The CDR3 extends over 15 amino acids. The V and J ends lost 6 bases and 4 bases, in that order; junction bases with no gene match: 9. CDR3 nucleotides: TGTGCCAGCAGAACTACAGGGGGCGCCGGCTATGGCTACACCTTC. Its protein is CASRTTGGAGYGYTF.

The rearrangement links TRBV27 to TRBJ2-3; D remains ambiguous. The CDR3 length is 13 residues. Germline V gene data show CDR1 as MNHEY and CDR2 as SMNVEV (reference sequence). Trimming removed 1 base from V and 5 bases from J, with 7 bases in between. The CDR3 protein is CASSLWLQDTQYF. Here the CDR3 DNA reads TGTGCCAGCAGTTTATGGCTCCAAGATACGCAGTATTTT.

This chain joins TRBV6-1 and TRBJ1-1; D perhaps matches TRBD1 (6 bases). Germline assignment: CDR1 MNHNS and CDR2 SASEGT. CDR3 length: 13 amino acids. The CDR3 coding sequence is TGTGCGGGTGAGGGGGGCGGGTTTACTGAAGCTTTCTTT. It encodes CAGEGGGFTEAFF.

This clone has a single count. The J gene is TRBJ2-7, the V gene TRBV5-4, with TRBD2 identical over 10 bases. The CDR3 extends over 15 amino acids. The germline V gene has CDR1 SGHNT and CDR2 YYREEE (reference sequence). After removal of 3 bases from V and 4 bases from J, the junction contained 7 bases not matched to a gene. CDR3 DNA: TGTGCCAGCAGCTGGGGTCCTAGCGGGGGATACGAGCAGTACTTC. Its translation is CASSWGPSGGYEQYF.

This clone was detected once. This chain connects TRBV4-1 to TRBJ2-1; D is undetermined. The CDR3 extends over 15 amino acids. Germline-derived CDR1 and CDR2 are MGHRA and YSYEKL. V lost 4 bases and J 1 base, leaving 11 bases between the germline ends. CDR3 DNA: TGCGCCAGCAGCCCAACTCCGTTTTCCTACAATGAGCAGTTCTTC. It is translated as CASSPTPFSYNEQFF.

This chain joins TRBV2 and TRBJ2-6; D gene ambiguous. The CDR3 contains 15 residues. Per the germline V gene, CDR1 is SNHLY and CDR2 is FYNNEI. The ends were cut back, 6 bases at V and 0 bases at J, with 9 bases in the middle. The CDR3 reads CASREQYSGANVLTF. CDR3 sequence (DNA): TGTGCCAGCAGGGAACAGTACTCTGGGGCCAACGTCCTGACTTTC. Complete variable domain (other parts from reference TRBV2 and TRBJ2-6): EPEVTQTPSHQVTQMGQEVILRCVPISNHLYFYWYRQILGQKVEFLVSFYNNEISEKSEIFDDQFSVERPDGSNFTLKIRSTKLEDSAMYFCASREQYSGANVLTFGAGSRLTVL.

The chain's CDR3 is CASRSGSGNTGELFF. CDR3 in DNA: TGTGCCAGCAGGTCGGGTAGTGGGAACACCGGGGAGCTGTTTTTT. This chain links TRBV7-9 with TRBJ2-2; D unclear. Trimming stripped 6 bases from V and 1 base from J, with 12 bases between. This CDR3 contains 15 residues. Germline CDR1 reads SEHNR; CDR2 reads FQNEAQ (reference sequence).

V gene TRBV27 combines with J gene TRBJ2-3, with 8 bases lining up with TRBD1. Trimming cost V 5 bases and J 3 bases; bases outside gene matches: 10. The CDR3 has 16 residues. Germline V gene data show CDR1 as MNHEY and CDR2 as SMNVEV (reference sequence). The CDR3 DNA reads as TGTGCCAGCAGTACAGACAGGGGATCGTTAACAGATACGCAGTATTTT. Its protein product is CASSTDRGSLTDTQYF.

This clone was detected only once. This sequence joins TRBV28 and TRBJ2-6; D might be TRBD2 (6 bases). CDR3 size: 17 residues. Germline V CDR1 and CDR2: MDHEN, SYDVKM. V lost 6 bases and J lost 3, with 18 bases in between. The DNA of the CDR3 is TGTGCCAGCAGAGATGAGGGACTTCAGGGTGGGGCCAACGTCCTGACTTTC. This gives the protein CASRDEGLQGGANVLTF.

The J gene is TRBJ2-1, the V gene TRBV7-8, with 9 nucleotides matching TRBD1. In germline, CDR1 is SGHVS, CDR2 FQNEAQ. V was pared by 6 bases and J by 8 bases, with 11 bases of the junction left unmatched. CDR3 size: 15 residues. This CDR3 reads CASSLGQGVGDEQFF. The CDR3 DNA is TGTGCCAGCAGTTTGGGACAGGGAGTAGGCGATGAGCAGTTCTTC.

This chain links TRBV9 with TRBJ2-7, with TRBD1 matching over 10 bases. CDR3 length: 15 amino acids. V dropped 3 bases and J dropped 0; count of bases not matched to a gene: 3. Per germline, CDR1 SGDLS and CDR2 YYNGEE. The CDR3 protein is CASSGGTGVSYEQYF. The CDR3 DNA follows: TGTGCCAGCAGCGGCGGGACAGGGGTCTCCTACGAGCAGTACTTC.

This chain uses TRBV4-1 with TRBJ2-7; D remains ambiguous. The CDR3 is 14 residues long. Trimming pared 0 bases from V and 3 bases from J, leaving 9 bases between. Germline CDR1 reads MGHRA; CDR2 reads YSYEKL. DNA for the CDR3: TGCGCCAGCAGCCAAGAGGGCTCCGGCTACGAGCAGTACTTC. Translated: CASSQEGSGYEQYF.

CDR3 region: CASPGSPNSPLHF. The CDR3, as DNA: TGTGCCAGCCCCGGGAGCCCAAATTCACCCCTCCACTTT. The rearrangement joins TRBV2 to TRBJ1-6; D gene uncertain. The CDR3 runs 13 residues. The V gene's germline CDR1 is SNHLY and CDR2 FYNNEI. V shed 8 bases and J shed 7 bases, with 12 bases lying between them.

The rearrangement links TRBV10-3 to TRBJ2-7, with 8 nucleotides matching TRBD1. The CDR3 loop spans 16 amino acids. V was pared by 3 bases and J by 3 bases, with 10 bases of the junction left unmatched. The V gene's germline CDR1 is ENHRY and CDR2 SYGVKD. CDR3 coding DNA: TGTGCCATCAGTGACTCCACAGGGGGACTCGGCTACGAGCAGTACTTC. This codes for CAISDSTGGLGYEQYF.

The rearrangement uses TRBV4-2 and TRBJ2-5; 8 bases fit TRBD2. The V segment lost 0 bases and the J segment 5 bases; nucleotides outside the gene matches: 14. The CDR3 is 18 residues long. The germline gives CDR1 LGHNA, CDR2 YNFKEQ. The chain's CDR3 is CASSQDLTGGPEVETQYF. CDR3 nucleotide sequence: TGTGCCAGCAGCCAAGATCTTACGGGAGGGCCTGAGGTTGAGACCCAGTACTTC.

The CDR3 here is CASSYSGRMNTEAFF. The CDR3 DNA follows: TGTGCCAGCAGTTACTCAGGGCGTATGAACACTGAAGCTTTCTTT. V usage is TRBV6-5 and J usage is TRBJ1-1; no definite D call. The germline V gene has CDR1 MNHEY and CDR2 SVGAGI. The CDR3 sequence is 15 residues long. V was shortened by 0 bases and J by 0 bases, with 8 bases between the two germline ends.

The V and J genes are TRBV19 and TRBJ2-4; the match to TRBD1 covers 9 bases. Germline CDR1 LNHDA, CDR2 SQIVND (reference sequence). The CDR3 sequence is 16 residues long. The trim removed 3 bases at V and 8 bases at J, leaving 11 bases unmatched. The chain's CDR3 is CASSIGTGNSGDIQYF. The CDR3 nucleotides are TGTGCCAGTAGTATCGGGACAGGGAATTCTGGTGACATTCAGTACTTC.

This chain joins TRBV6-1 and TRBJ2-7, with unresolved D. The V end lost 3 bases, the J end lost 2 bases, and 14 bases lay between the germline ends. CDR1 is MNHNS and CDR2 is SASEGT in the germline V gene. The CDR3 is 15 residues long. In DNA, the CDR3 is TGTGCCAGCAGTGACCGGTTATCCTCTCCCTACGAGCAGTACTTC. Protein sequence: CASSDRLSSPYEQYF.